This entry concerns a single TCR beta chain. The data were taken from a study of blood T cell repertoires in COVID-19. The CDR3 is 16 amino acids. V lost 5 bases, J lost 5 bases, and 10 bases stayed unmatched. CDR1 and CDR2 from the germline V gene are SEHNR and FQNEAQ (reference sequence). Only in-frame clones appear in the TCRdb table, and some are missing; sequencing was by immunoSEQ multiplex PCR. The table includes approximately 250,000 clones, around 88% detected once. This chain uses TRBV7-9 with TRBJ2-2, with 8 bases matching TRBD1. Source material: peripheral blood. The sequence came from a man between 25 and 39 years old with active or convalescent COVID-19. The CDR3 nucleotides are TGTGCCAGCAGCCGTGACAGGGGAGAAAGTACCGGGGAGCTGTTTTTT. Protein: CASSRDRGESTGELFF.